This TCR beta chain emerged from a study of CD8 T cells in ankylosing spondylitis. Findings of the study overall: A TCR beta motif made of eight highly homologous variants seemed typical of ankylosing spondylitis blood. Disease-linked clones were reportedly significantly enriched in matched ankylosing spondylitis synovial fluid.

This clonotype was detected once. The antigen remains undetermined. The CDR3 length is 16 residues. J gave up 0 bases and V 0 bases, and 4 bases lay outside the gene matches. Germline lookup yields CDR1 SGHRS and CDR2 YFSETQ. One entry per CDR3 protein results from TCRdb running MiXCR on the 5' RACE reads. The sample lists roughly 220,000 distinct CDR3 sequences, about 10% occurring once. The TCR sequence derives from a male donor with ankylosing spondylitis or in good health (not recorded which). This sequence joins TRBV5-1 and TRBJ2-3; 7 bases are a match to TRBD2. The sample comprised blood, either unsorted or a sorted T cell fraction (not recorded which). The CDR3 region is CASSLDLAVSTDTQYF. DNA for the CDR3: TGCGCCAGCAGCTTGGACCTAGCGGTGAGCACAGATACGCAGTATTTT. Filled out from reference TRBV5-1 and TRBJ2-3, the complete variable domain reads KAGVTQTPRYLIKTRGQQVTLSCSPISGHRSVSWYQQTPGQGLQFLFEYFSETQRNKGNFPGRFSGRQFSNSRSEMNVSTLELGDSALYLCASSLDLAVSTDTQYFGPGTRLTVL.